This T cell receptor (beta chain) comes out of a study of blood T cell repertoires in COVID-19. Study information: The samples span acute and convalescent COVID-19 from the United States, Italy and Spain.

TCRdb keeps only in-frame clones here, not all; method: immunoSEQ multiplex PCR. Here the sample spans some 150,000 clones, roughly 85% being singletons. This clone was picked up a small number of times. Material for sequencing was peripheral blood. This clonotype was sampled from a man between 65 and 80 years old with acute or convalescent COVID-19.

The CDR3 protein is CASGRRGLPLHF. The DNA of the CDR3 is TGTGCCAGCGGTCGAAGGGGTCTACCCCTCCACTTT. This chain connects TRBV3-1 (or the pseudogene TRBV3-2) to TRBJ1-6; D is possibly TRBD1 (5 bases). The germline CDR1 and CDR2 sequences are LGHDT and YNNKEL (reference sequence). This CDR3 comprises 12 residues. The ends were cut back, 8 bases at V and 12 bases at J, with 14 bases in the middle.